The sequence of this TCR beta chain was determined in a study of blood T cell repertoires in COVID-19 (dated by TCRdb to 2020 to 2022). Broadly, across the study: Samples covering the acute and convalescent phases of COVID-19 were provided by collaborators in the United States, Italy and Spain. The prospective study material was composed of cDNA or gDNA derived from T cells, B-cell-depleted T cells, or PBMCs. The dataset comprised deeply sampled blood TCRbeta repertoires from subjects exposed to, actively infected with, or recovered from COVID-19. The repertoires were released in a freely available public database intended as a resource for research on the immune response to SARS-CoV-2. Samples were obtained from the ongoing ImmuneRACE study (first 160 participants) and from some 1,200 subjects provided by 6 global collaborators. Sample metadata almost always included a de-identified subject ID, COVID-19 status, age in years and sex. Where HLA class I and class II types were available, the types were taken from metadata supplied by the sample provider, not from assay-based typing. What the work shows at the level of the full study, not this receptor alone: How much clinical and demographic metadata was included differed by source and by participant, and the metadata was provided uncurated.

In the prospective study, participants were about 18 to 95 years old, resided in about two dozen geographic areas of the United States, and were enrolled through a virtual design. Cohort assignment in the prospective study relied on participant-reported clinical history from a screening survey and a study questionnaire. For ImmuneRACE Cohort 3, a participant was defined as recovered based on two consecutive negative NP/OP PCR tests, clearance by a healthcare professional, or resolution of symptoms. Mobile phlebotomists in the prospective study collected whole blood, serum and a nasopharyngeal or oropharyngeal swab from every participant. Additional blood draws and questionnaires over a 2-month period could optionally be provided by prospective study participants. Prospective study blood samples were shipped either frozen or at room temperature before DNA extraction. Concerning this clone itself: Its specific antigen is unknown. No base-level quality is on record; no much larger clone is a single base apart.

The immunoSEQ Assay, a bias-controlled multiplex PCR, was used to amplify TCRbeta CDR3 regions from genomic DNA. The original pipeline was this. The number of nucleated cells in each sample was estimated by amplification of reference gene primers within the assay. To quantify the absolute abundance of each unique TCRbeta CDR3 rearrangement, sequence reads were collapsed and filtered. For each sample, productive Simpson clonality was calculated by taking the square root of Simpson's diversity index across productive rearrangements. Sourced from immuneACCESS, this table was stored by TCRdb with only in-frame sequences that have V and J called. A share of the clones is absent; for the studies checked, an unresolved V gene accounts for under half, and the remainder has no known explanation. For V, J and clone size, that table is used; D and trimming come from the DNA. In this sample the table shows 400,000 to 500,000 clones, roughly 88% of which occur a single time. The ten largest clones take up approximately 1.8% of the sample.

Sequencing used PBMCs or T cells enriched from blood (not recorded which). This sequence was found in a woman aged 40 to 55 who had recovered from COVID-19.

This receptor carries the CDR3 CASSPGILAGDEQFF. The DNA reads as follows: TGTGCCAGCAGCCCGGGAATCCTAGCGGGAGATGAGCAGTTCTTC. The V and J segments used are TRBV5-6 and TRBJ2-1; the central 10 bases match TRBD2. Reading from cysteine to phenylalanine, the CDR3 counts 15 amino acids. CDR3 DNA is the only sequence kept; it has 45 bases, read in frame from the first base. Trimming removed 4 bases from V and 8 bases from J; the gene matches leave 9 bases unexplained. CDR1 and CDR2 (SGHDT, YYEEEE) derive from the germline V gene. The full variable domain, completed from the reference TRBV5-6 and TRBJ2-1 proteins outside the CDR3, reads DAGVTQSPTHLIKTRGQQVTLRCSPKSGHDTVSWYQQALGQGPQFIFQYYEEEERQRGNFPDRFSGHQFPNYSSELNVNALLLGDSALYLCASSPGILAGDEQFFGPGTRLTVL.